Given below is one T cell receptor (beta chain) in context. These data belong to a study of T cell changes during pregnancy in multiple sclerosis. Using immunoSEQ multiplex PCR, the repertoire was profiled, and TCRdb retains in-frame clones only, with some absent. Of 42,000 or so clones listed, 87% are singletons. CDR1 MGHRA and CDR2 YSYEKL come from the germline V gene. The CDR3 loop spans 14 amino acids. The ends lost 1 base at V and 5 bases at J; junction bases unmatched: 3. The genes are TRBV4-1 and TRBJ1-2; the match to TRBD1 covers 8 bases. The source was CD4+ T cells from peripheral blood mononuclear cells, collected after pregnancy. This sequence was found in a female donor with multiple sclerosis, enrolled in a pregnancy study. CDR3 sequence: CASSQGDRFYGYTF. CDR3 nucleotides: TGCGCCAGCAGCCAAGGGGACAGGTTTTATGGCTACACCTTC.